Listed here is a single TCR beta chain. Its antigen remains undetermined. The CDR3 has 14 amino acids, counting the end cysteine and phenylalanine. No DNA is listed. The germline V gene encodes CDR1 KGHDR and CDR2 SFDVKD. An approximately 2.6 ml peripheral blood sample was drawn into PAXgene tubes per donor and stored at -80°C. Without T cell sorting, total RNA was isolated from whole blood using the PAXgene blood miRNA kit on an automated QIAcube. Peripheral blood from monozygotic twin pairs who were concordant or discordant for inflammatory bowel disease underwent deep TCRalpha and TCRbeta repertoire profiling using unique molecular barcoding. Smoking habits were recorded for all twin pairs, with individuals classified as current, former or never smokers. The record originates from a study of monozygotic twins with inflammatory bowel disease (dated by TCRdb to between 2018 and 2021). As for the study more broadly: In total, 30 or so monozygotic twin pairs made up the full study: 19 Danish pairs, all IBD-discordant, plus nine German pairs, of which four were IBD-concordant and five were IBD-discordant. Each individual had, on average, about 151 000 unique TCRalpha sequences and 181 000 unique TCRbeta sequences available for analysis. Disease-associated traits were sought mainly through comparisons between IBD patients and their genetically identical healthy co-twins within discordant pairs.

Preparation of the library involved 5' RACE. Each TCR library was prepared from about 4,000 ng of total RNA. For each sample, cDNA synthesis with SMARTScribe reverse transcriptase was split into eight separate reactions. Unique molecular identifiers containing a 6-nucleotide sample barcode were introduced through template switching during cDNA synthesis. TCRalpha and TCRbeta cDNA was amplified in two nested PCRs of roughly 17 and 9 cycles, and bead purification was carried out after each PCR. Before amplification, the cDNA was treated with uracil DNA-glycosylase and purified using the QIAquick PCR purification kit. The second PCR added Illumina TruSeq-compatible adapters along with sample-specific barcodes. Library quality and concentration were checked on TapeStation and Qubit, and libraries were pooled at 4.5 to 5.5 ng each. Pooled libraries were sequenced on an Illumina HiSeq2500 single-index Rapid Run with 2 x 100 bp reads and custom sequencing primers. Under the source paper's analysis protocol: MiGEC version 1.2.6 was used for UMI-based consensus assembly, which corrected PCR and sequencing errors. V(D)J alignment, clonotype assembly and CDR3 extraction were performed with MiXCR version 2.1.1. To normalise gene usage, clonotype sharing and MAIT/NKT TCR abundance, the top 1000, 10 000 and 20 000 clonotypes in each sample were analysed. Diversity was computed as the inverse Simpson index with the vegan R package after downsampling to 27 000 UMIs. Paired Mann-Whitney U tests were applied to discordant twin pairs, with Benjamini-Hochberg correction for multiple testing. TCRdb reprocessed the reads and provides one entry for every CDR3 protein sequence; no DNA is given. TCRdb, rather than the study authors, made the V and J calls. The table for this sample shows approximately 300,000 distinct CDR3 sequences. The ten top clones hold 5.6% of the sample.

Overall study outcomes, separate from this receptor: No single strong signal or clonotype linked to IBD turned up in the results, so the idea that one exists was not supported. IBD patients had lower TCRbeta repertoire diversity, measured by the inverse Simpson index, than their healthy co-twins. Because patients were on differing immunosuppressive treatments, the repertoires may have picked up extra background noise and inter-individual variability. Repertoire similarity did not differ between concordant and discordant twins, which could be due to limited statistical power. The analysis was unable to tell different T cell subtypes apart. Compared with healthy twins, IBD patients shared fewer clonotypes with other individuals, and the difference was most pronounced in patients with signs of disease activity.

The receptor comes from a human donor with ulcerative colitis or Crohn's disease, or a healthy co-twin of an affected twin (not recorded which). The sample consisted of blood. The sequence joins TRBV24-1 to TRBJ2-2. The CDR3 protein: CATSARQTTGELFF.